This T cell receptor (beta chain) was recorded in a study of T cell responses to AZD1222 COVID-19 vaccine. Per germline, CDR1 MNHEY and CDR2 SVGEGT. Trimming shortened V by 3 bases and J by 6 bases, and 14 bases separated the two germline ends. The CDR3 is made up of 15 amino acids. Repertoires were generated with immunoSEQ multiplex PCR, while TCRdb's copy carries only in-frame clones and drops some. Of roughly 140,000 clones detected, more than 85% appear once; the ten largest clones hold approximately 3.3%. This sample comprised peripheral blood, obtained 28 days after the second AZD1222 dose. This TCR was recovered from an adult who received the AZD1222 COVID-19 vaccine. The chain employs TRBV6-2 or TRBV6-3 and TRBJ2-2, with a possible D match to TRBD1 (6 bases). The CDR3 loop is CASSYKNRVSGELFF. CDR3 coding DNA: TGTGCCAGCAGTTATAAAAACAGGGTGTCCGGGGAGCTGTTTTTT.